These 4 T cell receptor beta chains came from one sample sequenced in a study of control samples from healthy donors and cancer patients. The table came from immunoSEQ multiplex PCR; TCRdb's copy has only in-frame clones and leaves some out. Of under 150,000 clones detected, approximately 93% appear once; the ten largest clones hold about 2.5%. Sample: blood. The receptors here all came from a man aged 25-45 years in good health.

The gene calls are TRBV6-5 and TRBJ1-3; D remains unclear. CDR1 and CDR2 from the germline V gene are MNHEY and SVGAGI. Between the trimmed V and J ends, which lost 7 bases and 0 bases, there was a span of 10 bases. CDR3 length: 14 residues. Here the CDR3 DNA reads TGTGCCAGCACTACTTTAACCTCTGGAAACACCATATATTTT. Protein product: CASTTLTSGNTIYF.

This rearrangement joins TRBV2 to TRBJ2-7; 7 bases align to TRBD2. The CDR3 length is 15 residues. The junction had 7 bases not matched to a gene; V was cut back by 3 bases and J by 2 bases. The germline V gene encodes CDR1 SNHLY and CDR2 FYNNEI. CDR3 region: CASSDTLADTYEQYF. The DNA of the CDR3 is TGTGCCAGCAGTGACACGCTAGCGGATACCTACGAGCAGTACTTC.

V usage is TRBV6-5 and J usage is TRBJ1-1; D remains unclear. The CDR3 runs 11 residues. Trimming took off 9 bases at V and 3 bases at J, with 8 bases between the two ends. Germline V lookup: CDR1 MNHEY, CDR2 SVGAGI. The CDR3 bases are TGTGCCAGTTTTAGGGACACTGAAGCTTTCTTT. Its protein is CASFRDTEAFF.

This chain connects TRBV27 to TRBJ2-5; TRBD1 agrees at 7 bases. V dropped 4 bases and J dropped 10; count of bases not matched to a gene: 9. Per the germline V gene, CDR1 is MNHEY and CDR2 is SMNVEV (reference sequence). This CDR3 region has 13 residues. The DNA of the CDR3 is TGTGCCAGCAGTTCCAGGACAGGTGTGGACCAGTACTTC. It specifies CASSSRTGVDQYF.